What follows are 25 T cell receptor beta chains derived from one specimen sequenced in a study of regulatory T cells in long-lasting Graves disease (dated by TCRdb to 2020 to 2022). Sample time point, as interpreted from the label and publication: newly diagnosed GD, antithyroid drugs for less than 3 months. For both TCR sequencing and RNA sequencing, RNA was extracted from PBMCs using TRIzol. The library was made by multiplex PCR. The data were produced on an Illumina HiSeq 4000. To build TCR beta libraries, CDR3 regions were amplified by Arm-PCR using iRepertoire HTBI primers. Through fastp at Q25 and MiXCR, TCRdb rebuilt clones from the public reads, retaining in-frame beta chains. Rows merge per CDR3 protein into single entries with the most common DNA and genes. This sample is represented by about 420,000 distinct CDR3 sequences; around 17% of them were singletons. The ten largest make up about 23% of the sample.

This same sample was also taken into another study, of T cells in Graves' hyperthyroidism and ophthalmopathy.

The sample in question was peripheral blood mononuclear cells (PBMCs), obtained at new diagnosis, from a patient treated with antithyroid drugs. These receptors were taken from a woman aged 18-35 years with Graves disease. Donor details come from another sample of the same person, matched by shared clones.

This clonotype turned up a few times. The J gene is TRBJ1-1, the V gene TRBV28, with D possibly TRBD1 on 6 matching bases. This CDR3 is 12 amino acids long. Germline V lookup: CDR1 MDHEN, CDR2 SYDVKM. V dropped 2 bases and J dropped 12 bases, with 13 bases sitting between them. This CDR3 is CASSLIQGGSFF. The CDR3 region has the DNA TGTGCCAGCAGTTTAATACAGGGCGGATCTTTCTTT.

This clonotype was counted only a few times. CDR3 in amino acids: CASSSGRLQGYTF. The CDR3 DNA reads as TGCGCCAGCAGCTCGGGGCGGCTACAGGGCTACACCTTC. The chain links TRBV5-1 to TRBJ1-2, with a weak D call TRBD1 (5 bases). Germline CDR1 SGHRS, CDR2 YFSETQ. CDR3 size: 13 residues. V lost 3 bases to trimming and J lost 8 bases, with 14 bases between them.

This clonotype was found many times. CDR3 sequence (DNA): TGTGCCAGCAAGCTAGACCTCGTCACTGAAGCTTTCTTT. Its translation: CASKLDLVTEAFF. The genes are TRBV12-3 or TRBV12-4 and TRBJ1-1, with D hard to call. V shed 7 bases and J shed 4 bases, with 13 bases lying between them. This CDR3 region has 13 residues.

This clonotype was found many times. J is TRBJ1-1 and V is TRBV28; D may be TRBD1 (6 bases). Trimming took 5 bases from V and 5 from J, leaving 15 bases between them. The CDR3 covers 14 residues. CDR1 and CDR2 (germline): MDHEN, SYDVKM. The CDR3 sequence is CASSAPGARTEAFF. The CDR3 DNA reads as TGTGCCAGCAGTGCCCCAGGGGCGAGGACTGAAGCTTTCTTT. Looking up the rest from reference TRBV28 and TRBJ1-1 gives the full variable domain: DVKVTQSSRYLVKRTGEKVFLECVQDMDHENMFWYRQDPGLGLRLIYFSYDVKMKEKGDIPEGYSVSREKKERFSLILESASTNQTSMYLCASSAPGARTEAFFGQGTRLTVV.

This clonotype has a count of ten or more. V is TRBV5-1 and J is TRBJ1-1, with D possibly matching TRBD1 (6 bases). V gave up 2 bases and J gave up 2 bases, with 19 bases separating them. The CDR3 is 17 residues long. The V gene's germline CDR1 is SGHRS and CDR2 YFSETQ. CDR3: CASSFRESRGLNTEAFF. For the CDR3, the DNA is TGCGCCAGCAGCTTTCGTGAATCCAGGGGCTTAAACACTGAAGCTTTCTTT.

This clonotype was observed at least ten times. The chain uses TRBV28 and TRBJ2-5; D might be TRBD1 (6 bases). V lost 8 bases to trimming and J lost 2 bases, with 15 bases between them. The V gene's germline CDR1 is MDHEN and CDR2 SYDVKM. This CDR3 contains 14 residues. Written as DNA, the CDR3 is TGTGCCAGCTCCCCCCAGGGGCCACAAGAGACCCAGTACTTC. The encoded protein is CASSPQGPQETQYF.

This clonotype was observed at least ten times. V is TRBV28 and J is TRBJ2-1; 8 nucleotides align to TRBD2. This CDR3 has 17 residues. The V segment lost 8 bases and the J segment 8 bases; nucleotides outside the gene matches: 20. Per the germline V gene, CDR1 is MDHEN and CDR2 is SYDVKM. The CDR3 is CASAGAFSGGGVDEQFF. The CDR3 nucleotides are TGTGCCAGCGCAGGGGCTTTCTCGGGAGGGGGTGTCGATGAGCAGTTCTTC.

The chain has TRBV4-1 and TRBJ1-1; D is possibly TRBD1 (6 bases). CDR1 and CDR2 (germline): MGHRA, YSYEKL. Deletions cut 1 base from V and 5 bases from J, with 14 bases between. The CDR3 runs to 15 residues. The CDR3 DNA reads TGCGCCAGCAGCCAAGGGACCCCAGGGGTTACTGAAGCTTTCTTT. Its protein product is CASSQGTPGVTEAFF.

For this clonotype: A much larger clone differs by one base, so this may be a read error. This chain connects TRBV28 to TRBJ2-7; D call uncertain. CDR1 is MDHEN, CDR2 SYDVKM, per germline. Trimming took off 7 bases at V and 7 bases at J, with 14 bases between the two ends. This CDR3 region has 12 residues. Written as DNA, the CDR3 is TGTGCCAGCAAAATCTCCTACAATGAGCAGTACTTC. This encodes CASKISYNEQYF. The full variable domain, rest sourced from reference TRBV28 and TRBJ2-7, is DVKVTQSSRYLVKRTGEKVFLECVQDMDHENMFWYRQDPGLGLRLIYFSYDVKMKEKGDIPEGYSVSREKKERFSLILESASTNQTSMYLCASKISYNEQYFGPGTRLTVT.

A remark on this clonotype: A read error is possible here, since a much larger clone lies one base away. CDR3 residues: CASRRGSTGENLFF. CDR3 in DNA: TGTGCCAGCAGGAGGGGATCTACGGGTGAAAACCTGTTTTTT. The rearrangement joins TRBV12-3 or TRBV12-4 to TRBJ1-4; the D gene is possibly TRBD1 (5 bases). The CDR3 is 14 residues long.

The CDR3 region is CASSFPLRRGAVRSDTQYF. The CDR3 DNA reads as TGTGCCAGCAGTTTTCCCTTACGTAGAGGAGCCGTTCGGTCGGATACGCAGTATTTT. The chain combines TRBV28 with TRBJ2-3; D remains unclear. The germline gives CDR1 MDHEN, CDR2 SYDVKM. This CDR3 spans 19 amino acids. The germline V and J ends were trimmed by 3 bases and 6 bases, with 28 bases remaining between them.

This clonotype was seen repeatedly, ten times or more. This chain links TRBV11-2 with TRBJ2-5; D possibly uses TRBD1 or TRBD2 (6 bases each). CDR3 length equals 15 residues. Per germline, CDR1 SGHAT and CDR2 FQNNGV. V dropped 5 bases and J dropped 4 bases, with 17 bases sitting between them. CDR3 sequence: CASSIQGGRGETQYF. CDR3 coding DNA: TGTGCCAGCAGCATACAAGGGGGGCGCGGAGAGACCCAGTACTTC.

This clonotype has ten or more counts. The chain is built from TRBV6-1 and TRBJ1-5; a possible D gene is TRBD1 (6 bases). The CDR3 spans 13 residues. V was shortened by 6 bases and J by 11 bases, with 17 bases between the two germline ends. Per germline, CDR1 MNHNS and CDR2 SASEGT. The CDR3 DNA follows: TGTGCCAGCAGCTCCGGGCCAGAGGGGGCCCAGCATTTT. Its translation is CASSSGPEGAQHF.

This clonotype was counted at least ten times. The rearrangement uses TRBV27 and TRBJ1-5; D uncertain. This CDR3 is built from 13 residues. CDR1 is MNHEY and CDR2 is SMNVEV in the germline V gene (reference sequence). Trimming left V 0 bases short and J 4 bases short, with 4 bases between. CDR3 DNA sequence: TGTGCCAGCAGTTTATCGACGAATCAGCCCCAGCATTTT. It translates to CASSLSTNQPQHF.

This clonotype has a count of ten or more. The rearrangement links TRBV20-1 to TRBJ1-2; the D gene is possibly TRBD1 (5 bases). Trimming took 3 bases from V and 6 from J, leaving 11 bases between them. The CDR3 is 12 amino acids. Germline CDR1 reads DFQATT; CDR2 reads SNEGSKA (reference sequence). CDR3 protein: CSASPPGHGYTF. The CDR3 bases are TGCAGTGCTAGCCCCCCAGGGCATGGCTACACCTTC.

Ten or more counts support this clonotype. The V call is TRBV28, the J call TRBJ1-5; 8 bases are a match to TRBD1. The CDR3 contains 17 residues. The germline gives CDR1 MDHEN, CDR2 SYDVKM. Trimming at V came to 4 bases and at J to 4 bases, leaving 12 bases not matched to a gene. CDR3 in DNA: TGTGCCAGCAGTTCGCCACCGGGACAGGTGACGAATCAGCCCCAGCATTTT. This codes for CASSSPPGQVTNQPQHF. The full variable domain, rest sourced from reference TRBV28 and TRBJ1-5, is DVKVTQSSRYLVKRTGEKVFLECVQDMDHENMFWYRQDPGLGLRLIYFSYDVKMKEKGDIPEGYSVSREKKERFSLILESASTNQTSMYLCASSSPPGQVTNQPQHFGDGTRLSIL.

The gene calls are TRBV11-2 and TRBJ2-3, with 14 bases lining up with TRBD2. Germline CDR1 SGHAT, CDR2 FQNNGV. Unmatched junction bases numbered 9, after V lost 5 bases and J lost 5 bases. The CDR3 extends over 17 amino acids. The CDR3 is CASSPEGGTSGGDTQYF. In DNA, the CDR3 is TGTGCCAGCAGCCCGGAGGGTGGGACTAGCGGGGGAGATACGCAGTATTTT.

The chain combines TRBV18 with TRBJ2-7, with 10 bases matching TRBD2. In germline, CDR1 is KGHSH, CDR2 LQKENI. The length of the CDR3 is 18 residues. Trimming at V came to 6 bases and at J to 0 bases, leaving 14 bases not matched to a gene. The chain's CDR3 is CASSLSSSGGSNSYEQYF. In DNA, the CDR3 is TGTGCCAGCTCTCTCTCCTCTAGCGGGGGTTCAAACTCCTACGAGCAGTACTTC. The complete variable domain, with remaining parts taken from reference TRBV18 and TRBJ2-7, reads NAGVMQNPRHLVRRRGQEARLRCSPMKGHSHVYWYRQLPEEGLKFMVYLQKENIIDESGMPKERFSAEFPKEGPSILRIQQVVRGDSAAYFCASSLSSSGGSNSYEQYFGPGTRLTVT.

This clonotype was seen more than once but under ten times. A much larger clone lies a single base off, so this may be a read error. This sequence joins TRBV29-1 and TRBJ2-1; D possibly corresponds to TRBD2 (6 bases). Germline CDR1 is SQVTM and CDR2 is ANQGSEA. The CDR3 sequence is 15 residues long. Trimming stripped 7 bases from V and 5 bases from J, with 21 bases between. CDR3 coding DNA: TGCAGCGCTCCTGGGGGTAGCGGACTAAACAATGAGCAGTTCTTC. It specifies CSAPGGSGLNNEQFF.

This clonotype was recorded at least ten times. V usage is TRBV28 and J usage is TRBJ2-7; no definite D call. V was pared by 5 bases and J by 3 bases, with 5 bases between. The CDR3 runs to 11 residues. CDR1 is MDHEN, CDR2 SYDVKM, per germline. CDR3 sequence (DNA): TGTGCCAGCAGTGCCGTCTACGAGCAGTACTTC. This sequence encodes CASSAVYEQYF.

V usage is TRBV9 and J usage is TRBJ2-2; no reliable D call. Trimming took 1 base from V and 6 from J, leaving 16 bases between them. The CDR3 loop spans 16 amino acids. Germline values: CDR1 SGDLS, CDR2 YYNGEE. For the CDR3, the DNA is TGTGCCAGCAGCGTATACCCATCGCTAGGTCCCGGGGAGCTGTTTTTT. This sequence encodes CASSVYPSLGPGELFF.

This clonotype was counted many times. The chain has TRBV24-1 and TRBJ2-5; 8 bases match TRBD1. Trimming took 2 bases from V and 2 from J; bases not matched to a gene: 3. The CDR3 spans 15 residues. Germline CDR1 is KGHDR and CDR2 is SFDVKD. The CDR3 protein is CATSDSGQGQETQYF. The CDR3, as DNA: TGTGCCACCAGTGATTCCGGACAGGGACAAGAGACCCAGTACTTC.

Details on this clonotype: This may arise from a read error, as a much more abundant clone is one base away. The V gene is TRBV20-1, the J gene TRBJ2-1, with D possibly being TRBD2 (6 bases). CDR3 length equals 13 residues. V was clipped by 5 bases and J by 10 bases, with 18 bases between them. The germline V gene has CDR1 DFQATT and CDR2 SNEGSKA (reference sequence). The CDR3 reads CSAWDFSSYEQFF. The CDR3 nucleotides are TGCAGTGCTTGGGACTTCAGCTCCTACGAGCAGTTCTTC.

This clonotype was counted many times. The rearrangement uses TRBV2 and TRBJ2-7; 9 bases agree with TRBD2. Germline V gives CDR1 SNHLY, CDR2 FYNNEI. V was pared by 6 bases and J by 3 bases, with 9 bases of the junction left unmatched. This CDR3 comprises 15 residues. CDR3 loop: CASRASGILYYEQYF. The CDR3 region has the DNA TGTGCCAGCAGGGCTAGCGGGATCCTATACTACGAGCAGTACTTC.

Comments on this clonotype: One base away lies a much larger clone, so this may be a sequencing read error. The chain links TRBV5-1 to TRBJ2-3; maybe TRBD2 (6 bases). The germline V gene encodes CDR1 SGHRS and CDR2 YFSETQ. The CDR3 has 15 residues. The CDR3 bases are TGCGCCAGCAGCCCGGAGGGCAGAAGCAAAGATACGCAGTATTTT. Its protein is CASSPEGRSKDTQYF.